This TCR beta chain comes out of a study of blood T cell repertoires in COVID-19. The CDR3 length is 15 residues. V was pared by 0 bases and J by 6 bases, with 12 bases between. Germline lookup yields CDR1 MDHEN and CDR2 SYDVKM. Per the study methods: For nucleated cells, counts were estimated from reference gene primer amplification. The repertoire was sequenced with immunoSEQ multiplex PCR; TCRdb's copy has only in-frame clones and lacks some. V, J and clone size were drawn from that table, and D and trimming were deduced from the DNA. The sample has roughly 120,000 clones, over 75% seen once. The sequence was obtained from a woman in her seventies who had recovered from COVID-19. Sequencing was performed on peripheral blood. V gene TRBV28 combines with J gene TRBJ2-4; a weak D match, TRBD2 (6 bases). CDR3 region: CASSLWGRAGNIQYF. In DNA form, the CDR3 reads TGTGCCAGCAGTTTATGGGGCAGAGCGGGAAACATTCAGTACTTC.